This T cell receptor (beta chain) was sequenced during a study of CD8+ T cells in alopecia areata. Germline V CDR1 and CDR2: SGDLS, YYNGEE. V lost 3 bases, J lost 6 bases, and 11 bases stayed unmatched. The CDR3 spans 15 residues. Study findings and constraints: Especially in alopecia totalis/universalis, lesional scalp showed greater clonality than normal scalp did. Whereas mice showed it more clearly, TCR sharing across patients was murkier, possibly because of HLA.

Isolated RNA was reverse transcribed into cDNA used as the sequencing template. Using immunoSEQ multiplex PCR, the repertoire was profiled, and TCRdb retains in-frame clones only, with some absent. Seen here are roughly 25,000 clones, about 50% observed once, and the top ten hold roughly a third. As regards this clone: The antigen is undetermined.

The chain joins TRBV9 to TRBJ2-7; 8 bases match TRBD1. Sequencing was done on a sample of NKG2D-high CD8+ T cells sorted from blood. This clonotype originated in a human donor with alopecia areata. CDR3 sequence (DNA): TGTGCCAGCAGCGGGACCGGGACAGGCGTGAGCGAGCAGTACTTC. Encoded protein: CASSGTGTGVSEQYF.